This T cell receptor (beta chain) was identified during a study of T cell repertoires in cytomegalovirus infection. TCRdb re-derived calls from the reads in MiXCR, one entry per CDR3 protein. The top ten clones hold 1.6% of a sample with under 300,000 distinct CDR3 sequences, around 12% of them seen once. CDR3 length: 15 residues. CDR1 and CDR2 from the germline V gene are SNHLY and FYNNEI. Remarks on this clonotype: At one end the junction does not follow the germline gene, possibly because of a read error.

The material sequenced was PBMCs. The TCR was taken from a human donor in good health (CMV status not recorded). Some clones in this sample may be carry-over from other donors' samples. The chain has TRBV2 and TRBJ2-2, with TRBD2 matching 8 bases. The DNA for the CDR3 is TGTCCCAGCAGTGGGCTAGCGGGCGGCACCGGGGAGCTGTTTTTT. This codes for CPSSGLAGGTGELFF.